This TCR beta chain was obtained from a study of blood T cells in healthy people across ages. Across the study: Every two T cells gave about one barcoded beta molecule via template switching.

A sample-barcoded 5' primer and a J-beta primer mix were used in a second PCR of about 7 to 12 cycles. TCRdb re-analysed the 5' RACE reads in MiXCR, keeping a single row per CDR3 protein. This sample has around 1.5 million distinct CDR3 sequences, with roughly 40% found just once. Each sample had at least 6.5 million PBMCs isolated. Broader study findings: With unsorted PBMCs, a conclusive comparison of naive versus antigen-experienced cells was not possible. It was found that TCR beta diversity correlated strongly with the percentage of naive T cells.

Regarding this clonotype: Its cognate antigen is unknown.

In germline, CDR1 is SGHTA, CDR2 FQGNSA. This CDR3 has 16 amino acids. Trimming cost V 1 base and J 0 bases, with 10 bases left between them. The TCR was taken from a woman between 18 and 30 years old in good health. The rearrangement uses TRBV7-2 and TRBJ2-1; TRBD2 might be the D (5 bases). Sequenced: blood. DNA of the CDR3: TGTGCCAGCAGCTTAGATTCCGGGAACTCCTACAATGAGCAGTTCTTC. This translates into CASSLDSGNSYNEQFF.